These 2 T cell receptor beta chains were all obtained from the same sample, sequenced in a study of blood T cell repertoires in COVID-19. Profiled with immunoSEQ multiplex PCR; TCRdb holds only in-frame clones, not every one. The sample shows about 290,000 clones, roughly 86% of them seen only once. Input material: peripheral blood. These receptors came from a woman in her twenties or thirties with COVID-19, enrolled during active disease.

V and J are TRBV5-5 and TRBJ2-7; 15 nucleotides match TRBD2. From germline, CDR1 is SGHKS and CDR2 YYEKEE (reference sequence). The CDR3 totals 17 residues. Trimming at V came to 4 bases and at J to 2 bases, leaving 7 bases not matched to a gene. CDR3 in amino acids: CASSQGTSGGFAYEQYF. Here the CDR3 DNA reads TGTGCCAGCAGCCAGGGGACTAGCGGGGGGTTCGCCTACGAGCAGTACTTC.

V is TRBV4-1 and J is TRBJ1-1; D perhaps matches TRBD1 (5 bases). Trimming left V 3 bases short and J 0 bases short, with 14 bases between. CDR1 and CDR2 (germline): MGHRA, YSYEKL. CDR3 size: 16 residues. CDR3 loop: CASSHIVTGLNTEAFF. CDR3 bases: TGCGCCAGCAGCCATATCGTAACAGGTTTGAACACTGAAGCTTTCTTT.